A selection of T cell receptor beta chains follows, all from one sample in a study of T cells in localized non-small cell lung cancer. Only in-frame clones appear in the TCRdb table, and some are missing; sequencing was by immunoSEQ multiplex PCR. Of approximately 2,000 clones in the sample, about 39% were seen once. Sequencing was performed on lung tumor tissue, taken before any cancer treatment. The receptors were gathered from a female donor over 55 with stage I lung adenocarcinoma. Both conserved end residues are part of each CDR3. Each record gives: D gene, J gene, V gene, clone size, CDR3 protein, CDR3 DNA. A D gene is named only where the DNA matches it firmly. Some rows have no size entry. The others give once, few or many, or a class for an expanded clone.

TRBD1 | TRBJ2-7 | TRBV28 | NA | CASSSRDRGVGEQYF | TGTGCCAGCAGCTCCCGGGACAGGGGAGTTGGGGAGCAGTACTTC
NA | TRBJ2-5 | TRBV14 | few | CASSQDIALGGETQYF | TGTGCCAGCAGCCAAGATATCGCTCTCGGAGGGGAGACCCAGTACTTC
TRBD2 | TRBJ2-7 | TRBV30 | NA | CALKLSGTREYF | TGTGCCTTAAAATTATCCGGGACTAGAGAGTACTTC
TRBD2 | TRBJ2-7 | TRBV11-3 | NA | CASTPGLAGGEQYF | TGTGCCAGCACCCCCGGACTAGCGGGTGGTGAGCAGTACTTC
NA | TRBJ1-6 | TRBV6-8 | large | CASSYSPPNRQRSSPLHF | TGTGCCAGCAGTTACTCTCCCCCAAACAGGCAGAGGAGTTCACCCCTCCACTTT
NA | TRBJ2-5 | TRBV19 | NA | CASSRTNQETQYF | TGTGCCAGTAGCAGGACAAACCAAGAGACCCAGTACTTC
NA | TRBJ2-5 | TRBV4-1 | NA | CASSPLSLVPAGETQYF | TGCGCCAGCAGCCCTCTCTCCCTGGTCCCAGCGGGAGAGACCCAGTACTTC
TRBD1 | TRBJ1-1 | TRBV19 | NA | CASSLTGGPEAFF | TGTGCCAGTAGTTTAACAGGGGGCCCTGAAGCTTTCTTT
NA | TRBJ2-5 | TRBV6-8 | medium-sized | CASSQGGAAQGETQYF | TGTGCCAGCAGTCAAGGGGGTGCGGCCCAGGGGGAGACCCAGTACTTC
NA | TRBJ1-1 | TRBV19 | NA | CASSIYTEAFF | TGTGCCAGTAGTATTTACACTGAAGCTTTCTTT
NA | TRBJ2-1 | TRBV30 | NA | CVWSAGTLLPNEQFF | TGTGTCTGGAGTGCCGGGACCTTACTCCCCAATGAGCAGTTCTTC
TRBD2 | TRBJ2-2 | TRBV11-3 | NA | CASSSTSGGINTRELFF | TGTGCCAGCAGCTCCACCTCGGGGGGGATTAACACCAGGGAGCTGTTTTTT
TRBD2 | TRBJ2-2 | TRBV19 | NA | CASSKTSVNTGELFF | TGTGCCAGTAGTAAAACTAGCGTAAACACCGGGGAGCTGTTTTTT
NA | TRBJ2-2 | TRBV11-3 | NA | CASSSKARKNTGELFF | TGTGCCAGCAGCTCAAAGGCAAGAAAGAACACCGGGGAGCTGTTTTTT
NA | TRBJ1-5 | TRBV19 | NA | CASSMRFEIYSNQPQHF | TGTGCCAGTAGTATGAGGTTCGAAATTTATAGCAATCAGCCCCAGCATTTT
NA | TRBJ1-6 | TRBV6-8 | NA | CASSPGRSNSPLHF | TGTGCCAGCAGCCCCGGGAGGAGTAATTCACCCCTCCACTTT
TRBD1 | TRBJ2-7 | TRBV6-8 | NA | CASSGHRGSEQYF | TGTGCCAGCAGTGGCCACAGGGGATCCGAGCAGTACTTC
NA | TRBJ2-6 | TRBV9 | NA | CASSVGPGGRTPGANVLTF | TGTGCCAGCAGCGTAGGTCCTGGGGGGCGGACTCCTGGGGCCAACGTCCTGACTTTC
NA | TRBJ1-2 | TRBV9 | NA | CASSTRTGLGYTF | TGTGCCAGCAGCACCCGCACAGGGCTGGGCTACACCTTC
NA | TRBJ2-7 | TRBV5-1 | few | CASSLEDTLDEQYF | TGCGCCAGCAGCTTGGAGGACACCTTAGACGAGCAGTACTTC
NA | TRBJ1-2 | TRBV6-8 | few | CASSYSAGANYGYTF | TGTGCCAGCAGTTACTCTGCCGGAGCTAACTATGGCTACACCTTC
TRBD2 | TRBJ2-7 | TRBV30 | NA | CACAVVGGPYEQYF | TGTGCCTGCGCGGTGGTGGGAGGGCCCTACGAGCAGTACTTC
TRBD2 | TRBJ2-3 | TRBV4-1 | NA | CASSQDLWTSGATSTDTQYF | TGCGCCAGCAGCCAAGACTTGTGGACTAGCGGGGCCACTAGCACAGATACGCAGTATTTT
NA | TRBJ1-3 | TRBV19 | NA | CASMRQDLSGNTIYF | TGTGCCAGTATGAGACAGGACCTCTCTGGAAACACCATATATTTT
NA | TRBJ1-1 | TRBV11-3 | medium-sized | CASSLRGGQSEAFF | TGTGCCAGCAGCTTGCGGGGAGGTCAATCGGAAGCTTTCTTT
TRBD2 | TRBJ2-7 | TRBV30 | once | CACSEPGGGEQYF | TGTGCCTGCTCTGAGCCGGGAGGAGGTGAGCAGTACTTC
NA | TRBJ2-3 | TRBV11-3 | few | CASSFRGTSTDTQYF | TGTGCCAGCAGCTTTAGAGGGACTAGCACAGATACGCAGTATTTT
NA | TRBJ1-1 | TRBV18 | once | CASSPAHSVWGPDTEAFF | TGTGCCAGCTCACCAGCCCATTCGGTGTGGGGGCCGGACACTGAAGCTTTTTTT
NA | TRBJ1-1 | TRBV29-1 | NA | CSVRRGDTEAFF | TGCAGCGTTCGAAGGGGGGACACTGAAGCTTTCTTT
NA | TRBJ1-1 | TRBV9 | medium-sized | CASSVGQLRNTEAFF | TGTGCCAGCAGCGTAGGACAGCTGCGAAACACTGAAGCTTTCTTT
TRBD1 | TRBJ2-2 | TRBV28 | NA | CAPQGGQVLITGELFF | TGTGCGCCCCAAGGCGGACAGGTATTAATAACCGGGGAGCTGTTTTTT
TRBD2 | TRBJ2-5 | TRBV18 | NA | CASSRTSGQETQYF | TGTGCCAGCTCCCGGACTAGCGGACAAGAGACCCAGTACTTC
NA | TRBJ2-6 | TRBV22-1 | NA | CPGSRFREQSRANVLTF | TGTCCTGGGAGTCGATTTCGCGAACAAAGTCGGGCCAACGTCCTGACTTTC
NA | TRBJ1-1 | TRBV11-3 | medium-sized | CASSLAEMNTEAFF | TGTGCCAGCAGCTTGGCGGAGATGAACACTGAAGCTTTCTTT
NA | TRBJ1-2 | TRBV29-1 | NA | CSVDSSPGTPYGYTF | TGCAGCGTTGACTCTTCCCCAGGGACTCCCTATGGCTACACCTTC
TRBD1 | TRBJ1-2 | TRBV6-8 | medium-sized | CASSYGTVYGYTF | TGTGCCAGCAGTTACGGGACAGTCTATGGCTACACCTTC
NA | TRBJ1-1 | TRBV28 | NA | CASISWAGNTGAFF | TGTGCCAGCATCTCATGGGCCGGGAATACAGGCGCTTTCTTT
NA | TRBJ2-5 | TRBV11-3 | medium-sized | CASSLGLGKTTKETQYF | TGTGCCAGCAGCTTGGGGCTGGGAAAAACCACCAAAGAGACCCAGTACTTC
TRBD2 | TRBJ2-1 | TRBV9 | large | CASREGLAGFEQFF | TGTGCCAGCAGAGAGGGACTAGCGGGGTTTGAGCAGTTCTTC
NA | TRBJ2-1 | TRBV11-3 | NA | CASSVGGGAYNEQFF | TGTGCCAGCAGCGTCGGTGGGGGCGCATACAATGAGCAGTTCTTC
NA | TRBJ1-2 | TRBV10-1 | NA | CASSESKDYGYTF | TGCGCCAGCAGTGAGTCGAAGGACTATGGCTACACCTTC
TRBD1 | TRBJ2-2 | TRBV7-1 | few | CASSLLGPVDRVTGELFF | TGTGCCAGCAGCTTACTCGGCCCCGTCGACAGGGTCACCGGGGAGCTGTTTTTT
NA | TRBJ1-5 | TRBV12-5 | NA | CASGLVPSQPQHF | TGTGCTAGTGGTTTGGTACCCAGTCAGCCCCAGCATTTT
TRBD2 | TRBJ2-3 | TRBV19 | NA | CTSSVKSGTSGGARDTQYF | TGTACCAGTAGTGTCAAAAGCGGGACTAGCGGGGGGGCTAGAGATACGCAGTATTTT
TRBD1 | TRBJ1-4 | TRBV25-1 | NA | CASSLPDRATEKLFF | TGTGCCAGCAGCCTTCCGGACAGGGCTACTGAAAAACTGTTTTTT
NA | TRBJ2-7 | TRBV11-3 | medium-sized | CASSTGLNAYEQYF | TGTGCCAGCAGCACGGGACTTAATGCCTACGAGCAGTACTTC
NA | TRBJ2-1 | TRBV10-2 | once | CASTTWNYNEQFF | TGCGCCAGCACCACCTGGAACTACAATGAGCAGTTCTTC
TRBD2 | TRBJ2-1 | TRBV19 | NA | CASSFRASGTYNEQFF | TGTGCCAGTAGTTTTCGTGCTAGCGGGACCTACAATGAGCAGTTCTTC
NA | TRBJ2-3 | TRBV19 | NA | CAISDGTDTQYF | TGTGCCATCTCTGATGGTACAGATACGCAGTATTTT